These 16 T cell receptor beta chains came from one sample sequenced in a study of tumor-infiltrating lymphocytes in primary liver carcinoma. Priming with a constant-region primer yielded TCR beta cDNA from around 540 ng total RNA. A slightly modified ARM-PCR protocol with three nested multiplex PCR rounds produced these TCR beta libraries. TRBV1-TRBV30 forward primers paired with a C-beta reverse primer drove the first two PCR rounds, roughly 10 cycles each. Each CDR3 protein gets one entry after TCRdb re-called the multiplex PCR reads with MiXCR. This sample has 300,000 to 350,000 distinct CDR3 sequences, with about three fifths found just once. Germline DNA was also extracted, while the blood RNA originated from unsorted whole blood. Sequencing input: peripheral blood. The source is a woman aged 25 to 39 with primary liver carcinoma and hepatitis B virus infection.

With regard to this clonotype: This may arise from a read error, as a much more abundant clone is one base away. Since the CDR3 does not end with the conserved phenylalanine or tryptophan, this likely comes from a read error. This rearrangement joins TRBV12-3 or TRBV12-4 to TRBJ2-2; 11 nucleotides align to TRBD2. This CDR3 has 15 residues. The CDR3 protein is CASTLTSGRTGELFS. The CDR3 DNA reads as TGTGCCAGCACTTTAACTAGCGGGAGAACCGGGGAGCTGTTTTCT.

Comment on this clonotype: One junction end does not reproduce the germline sequence, and a read error may be involved. V is TRBV6-2 or TRBV6-3 and J is TRBJ2-3; possible D gene TRBD2, 5 bases. Germline CDR1 and CDR2: MNHEY and SVGEGT. The CDR3 is made up of 15 amino acids. CDR3 loop: CANSNPQRPTDTQYF. The DNA for the CDR3 is TGTGCCAACAGTAACCCCCAGCGGCCCACAGATACGCAGTATTTT.

In the case of this clonotype: A much bigger clone sits one base away, suggesting this may be a read error. The chain employs TRBV4-2 and TRBJ2-2; 11 positions match TRBD2. This CDR3 has 17 residues. Germline V gene lookup returns CDR1 LGHNA and CDR2 YNFKEQ. CDR3 residues: CASSQATSGSVTGELLF. CDR3 DNA: TGTGCCAGCAGCCAAGCCACTAGCGGGAGCGTCACCGGGGAGCTGCTTTTT.

This clonotype was seen a single time. The CDR3 does not end in the conserved phenylalanine or tryptophan, so this is likely a read error. The rearrangement uses TRBV6-1 and TRBJ2-1, with D perhaps given as TRBD1 or TRBD2 (5 bases each). Trimming removed 8 bases from V and 7 bases from J, with 15 bases in between. Germline values: CDR1 MNHNS, CDR2 SASEGT. This CDR3 region has 13 residues. The CDR3 DNA is TGTGCCAGCTATCCCGGGACGGTGAATGAGCAGTTCTAC. This sequence encodes CASYPGTVNEQFY.

This chain connects TRBV4-3 to TRBJ2-1, with TRBD2 matching over 10 bases. The germline V gene has CDR1 LGHNA and CDR2 YSLEER. CDR3 length: 15 residues. The J segment lost 5 bases and the V segment lost 4 bases, leaving 5 bases of the junction unmatched. CDR3 DNA sequence: TGCGCCAGCAGCCGAGTCAGCGGGGGGGACAATGAGCAGTTCTTC. Its protein is CASSRVSGGDNEQFF.

Remarks on this clonotype: A much more abundant neighbour one base away suggests this may be a read error. DNA of the CDR3: TGTGCCACCAGTCATGATAGGGGCCATCAGCCCCAGCATTTT. Protein product: CATSHDRGHQPQHF. The chain carries TRBV12-3 or TRBV12-4 and TRBJ1-5, with D possibly matching TRBD1 (5 bases). This CDR3 spans 14 amino acids.

As to this clonotype: Its ends do not fully match the called genes, so a read error is possible. The chain is built from TRBV11-2 and TRBJ2-1; 7 positions agree with TRBD2. This CDR3 comprises 15 residues. Germline V gene sequence: CDR1 SGHAT, CDR2 FQNNGV. This CDR3 reads CVSSSDGLGINEQFF. Here the CDR3 DNA reads TGTGTCAGCAGCTCCGACGGACTAGGAATCAATGAGCAGTTCTTC.

The CDR3 loop reads CASRTGTAGNQPQHF. The CDR3 DNA reads as TGTGCCAGCAGAACCGGGACAGCCGGCAATCAGCCCCAGCATTTT. This sequence joins TRBV6-5 and TRBJ1-5; 7 nucleotides line up with TRBD1. The CDR3 totals 15 residues. Per the germline V gene, CDR1 is MNHEY and CDR2 is SVGAGI. V lost 6 bases and J lost 2; bases outside the gene matches: 7.

As for this clonotype: This sequence may be a read error, since a much larger clone differs from it by one base. This chain connects TRBV29-1 to TRBJ2-1; 7 bases line up with TRBD2. This CDR3 has 14 amino acids. The germline gives CDR1 SQVTM, CDR2 ANQGSEA. CDR3 sequence (DNA): TGCAGCCTTCTCGCGCGCGGGAGTGTAGATGAGCAGTTATTC. Its protein product is CSLLARGSVDEQLF.

The chain recombines TRBV6-6 with TRBJ2-4; TRBD1 agrees at 10 bases. The germline gives CDR1 MNHNY, CDR2 SVGAGI (reference sequence). V lost 8 bases, J lost 6 bases, and 4 bases stayed unmatched. The CDR3 totals 13 residues. The CDR3 loop is CASRDRGGNIQYF. CDR3 nucleotide sequence: TGTGCCAGCCGGGACAGGGGAGGAAACATTCAGTACTTC.

Points on this clonotype: A read error is likely, as this CDR3 ends without the conserved phenylalanine or tryptophan. No DNA is shown, since the ends of the CDR3 on it are uncertain; the CDR3 is the one TCRdb lists. The V gene is TRBV29-1, the J gene TRBJ1-1; TRBD1, the D gene given by the table, was not confirmed from the DNA. CDR1 and CDR2 (germline): SQVTM, ANQGSEA. The CDR3 spans 13 residues, counting both ends. Here the CDR3 reads CSGRRQRDTEVFL.

About this clonotype: A clone one base away is much larger, so this may be a read error. This chain joins TRBV4-1 and TRBJ2-5; the match to TRBD1 covers 8 bases. This CDR3 region has 15 residues. V lost 7 bases to trimming and J lost 5 bases; unmatched junction nucleotides: 12. Germline V gives CDR1 MGHRA, CDR2 YSYEKL. The DNA of the CDR3 is TGCGCCAGCATCCACCCTGGACAGGGCGGGGAGACCCAGTACTTC. Its translation is CASIHPGQGGETQYF.

This clonotype was observed a single time. One end of the junction is discordant with germline, which a read error may explain. This rearrangement joins TRBV14 to TRBJ2-3, with TRBD2 matching over 11 bases. This CDR3 contains 18 residues. Germline CDR1 reads SGHDN; CDR2 reads FVKESK. CDR3 loop: CPSGQTTSGSGGPRGEYF. DNA of the CDR3: TGTCCCAGCGGCCAGACCACTAGCGGGAGCGGAGGGCCACGAGGGGAGTATTTT.

The chain has TRBV14 and TRBJ1-4; TRBD1 is a possible D gene (6 bases). The CDR3 is made up of 15 amino acids. V shed 0 bases and J shed 2 bases, with 7 bases lying between them. Germline CDR1 SGHDN, CDR2 FVKESK. This CDR3 is CASSQDTGTNEKLFF. CDR3 nucleotide sequence: TGTGCCAGCAGCCAAGATACAGGGACTAATGAAAAACTGTTTTTT.

Turning to this clonotype: At one end, the junction sequence differs from germline, possibly due to a read error. The chain couples TRBV13 to TRBJ2-1; D gene ambiguous. The CDR3 sequence is 10 residues long. Per the germline V gene, CDR1 is PRHDT and CDR2 is FYEKMQ (reference sequence). DNA of the CDR3: TGTGCCACCAGCCAGAATGAGCAGTTCTTC. Amino acid sequence: CATSQNEQFF.

In regard to this clonotype: A much larger clone differs by one base, so this may be a read error. The chain uses TRBV12-3 or TRBV12-4 and TRBJ1-6; 11 positions match TRBD1. This CDR3 has 15 residues. This CDR3 reads CTSSRTGTGGSPLHF. DNA of the CDR3: TGTACCAGCAGTCGCACCGGGACAGGGGGTTCACCCCTCCACTTT.